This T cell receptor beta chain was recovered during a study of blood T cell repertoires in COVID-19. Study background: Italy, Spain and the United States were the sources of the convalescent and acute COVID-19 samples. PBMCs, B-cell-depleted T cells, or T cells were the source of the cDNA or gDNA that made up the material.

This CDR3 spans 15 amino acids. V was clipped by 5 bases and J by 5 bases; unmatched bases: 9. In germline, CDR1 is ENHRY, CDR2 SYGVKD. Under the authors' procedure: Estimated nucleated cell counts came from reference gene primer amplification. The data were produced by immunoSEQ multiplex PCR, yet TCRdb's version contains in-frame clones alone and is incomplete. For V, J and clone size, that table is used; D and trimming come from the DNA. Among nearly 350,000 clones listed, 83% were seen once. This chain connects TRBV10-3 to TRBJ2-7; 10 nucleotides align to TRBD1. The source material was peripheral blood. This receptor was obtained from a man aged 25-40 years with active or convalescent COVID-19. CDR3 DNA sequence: TGTGCCATCAGTCACAAAGGGGACAGGGGCGACGAGCAGTACTTC. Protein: CAISHKGDRGDEQYF.